The clone carrying this T cell receptor beta chain was found a few times. A second roughly 7 to 11 cycle PCR used barcoded and J-beta primers. TCRdb recomputed calls from the 5' RACE reads with MiXCR, one row per CDR3 protein. Seen here are 600,000 to 1,000,000 distinct CDR3 sequences, about 25% observed once, and the top ten hold approximately 3.7%. This CDR3 is built from 14 residues. Germline CDR1 DFQATT, CDR2 SNEGSKA (reference sequence). V was clipped by 5 bases and J by 0 bases, with 14 bases between them. The sample comes from a study of blood T cells in healthy people across ages. The sample was also linked to a second study, of T cells of mothers and their children.

Sequenced input: blood. The chain uses TRBV20-1 and TRBJ2-7, with D perhaps TRBD1 (5 bases). The TCR sequence derives from a boy between 10 and 17 years old in good health. CDR3 coding DNA: TGCAGTGCTGTAGACAGCCTCAGCTCCTACGAGCAGTACTTC. Amino acid sequence: CSAVDSLSSYEQYF.